This T cell receptor (beta chain) derives from a study of PD-L1 blockade in urothelial cancer. The overall study: Blood yielded a median of 141,255 T cells per sample.

The time point was: peripheral blood 6 weeks after treatment start. Peripheral blood mononuclear cells were collected from every patient before and during treatment, yielding between 1 and 8 samples per patient. Measured with immunoSEQ multiplex PCR; TCRdb has only the in-frame clones, and not every one. The profile shows about 48,000 clones, about four fifths of them singletons. Per germline, CDR1 SGHRS and CDR2 YFSETQ. V was pared by 2 bases and J by 4 bases, with 1 base of the junction left unmatched. This CDR3 contains 13 residues. This chain connects TRBV5-1 to TRBJ2-5; 8 bases map to TRBD2. The origin of this receptor is a man between 70 and 80 years old with urothelial cancer. The source was PBMCs, collected around atezolizumab (anti-PD-L1) treatment. The CDR3 DNA is TGCGCCAGCAGCTTCACTAGCGGAGAGACCCAGTACTTC. Protein product: CASSFTSGETQYF.